The T cell receptor beta chain described here comes from a study of human T cells and chemical hapten exposure. This clonotype was found a few times. This sample's time point: patch test 1, 2 weeks after DPC sensitization. The treatment was: therapeutic diphenylcyclopropenone sensitization with weekly scalp DPC. CDR3 length equals 15 residues. V dropped 0 bases and J dropped 10 bases, with 16 bases sitting between them. Germline lookup yields CDR1 LGHDT and CDR2 YNNKEL (reference sequence). MiXCR, run by TCRdb on the RACE reads, gives a single entry per CDR3 protein. The data contain just over 80,000 distinct CDR3 sequences, over 8.5% of them seen just once; the ten biggest clones take up around 4%.

This TCR was sampled from a woman aged 45-59 years with alopecia areata. Some clones in this sample may be carry-over from other donors' samples. The sequencing here drew on whole blood, taken in connection with sensitization to the hapten diphenylcyclopropenone (DPC). The rearrangement links TRBV3-1 to TRBJ2-1; a weak D match, TRBD2 (6 bases). The CDR3 reads CASSQEERARREQFF. The CDR3, as DNA: TGTGCCAGCAGCCAAGAAGAGCGGGCGCGTAGGGAGCAGTTCTTC.